Each of the 9 T cell receptor beta chains below was sequenced from the same sample in a study of cytomegalovirus exposure and HLA in healthy donors. The PCR had 60 Vbeta and 13 Jbeta primers. Measured with immunoSEQ multiplex PCR; TCRdb has only the in-frame clones, and not every one. In the table there are fewer than 250,000 clones, 70% to 75% of which are singletons. Material for sequencing was PBMCs. Every receptor here comes from a woman younger than 45 in good health and CMV-seropositive.

The gene calls are TRBV18 and TRBJ1-2, with D unclear. V lost 6 bases and J 2 bases, leaving 10 bases between the germline ends. Germline CDR1 and CDR2: KGHSH and LQKENI. CDR3 length: 13 amino acids. DNA of the CDR3: TGTGCCAGCTCCGGGGTGGACAACTATGGCTACACCTTC. It specifies CASSGVDNYGYTF.

V is TRBV28 and J is TRBJ1-4, with D possibly matching TRBD1 (5 bases). CDR1 and CDR2 from the germline V gene are MDHEN and SYDVKM. Trimming stripped 11 bases from V and 5 bases from J, with 15 bases between. This CDR3 is built from 13 residues. The CDR3 is CASLGGGNEKLFF. CDR3 nucleotide sequence: TGTGCCTCCTTAGGCGGGGGAAATGAAAAACTGTTTTTT.

The chain couples TRBV6-4 to TRBJ2-2; tentatively, D is TRBD2 (6 bases). Trimming took off 0 bases at V and 3 bases at J, with 8 bases between the two ends. This CDR3 contains 15 residues. Germline CDR1 is MRHNA and CDR2 is SNTAGT. The CDR3 sequence is CASSDSSGDTGELFF. CDR3 DNA: TGTGCCAGCAGTGACTCTAGCGGAGACACCGGGGAGCTGTTTTTT.

This clone was observed a few times. The chain couples TRBV27 to TRBJ2-3; D not certain. The CDR3 is made up of 15 amino acids. Germline CDR1 MNHEY, CDR2 SMNVEV (reference sequence). V was trimmed by 6 bases and J by 4 bases, leaving 17 bases between them. The CDR3 DNA follows: TGTGCCAGCAGACCCGGCGGCAGAGTTCCAGATACGCAGTATTTT. Protein: CASRPGGRVPDTQYF.

This clone was seen only once. V usage is TRBV6-6 and J usage is TRBJ2-5; 7 nucleotides line up with TRBD2. With 5 bases clipped from V and 4 bases from J, the junction kept 7 bases outside the gene matches. The germline V gene has CDR1 MNHNY and CDR2 SVGAGI (reference sequence). The length of the CDR3 is 14 residues. The CDR3 reads CASSGLDPRETQYF. Written as DNA, the CDR3 is TGTGCCAGCAGTGGACTAGACCCCCGAGAGACCCAGTACTTC.

With regard to this clone: One end of the junction varies from germline; a read error may be responsible. The chain combines TRBV7-9 with TRBJ1-2; no clear D. The CDR3 runs 13 residues. The V gene's germline CDR1 is SEHNR and CDR2 FQNEAQ (reference sequence). CDR3 bases: TGTTCCAGCAGCCCCGCGGCTAACTATGGCTACACCTTC. Protein: CSSSPAANYGYTF.

The chain joins TRBV28 to TRBJ2-7, with D possibly TRBD2 on 6 matching bases. The CDR3 covers 16 residues. V gave up 3 bases and J gave up 6 bases, with 21 bases separating them. The germline V gene has CDR1 MDHEN and CDR2 SYDVKM. For the CDR3, the DNA is TGTGCCAGCAGTTTGGGTAGCGGAACCACGTCTGCCGAGCAGTACTTC. Amino acid sequence: CASSLGSGTTSAEQYF.

The rearrangement uses TRBV27 and TRBJ1-5; D may be TRBD1 (5 bases). The germline V gene has CDR1 MNHEY and CDR2 SMNVEV (reference sequence). Trimming removed 6 bases from V and 4 bases from J, with 13 bases in between. This CDR3 contains 14 residues. The CDR3: CASRLLGGNQPQHF. The CDR3 DNA is TGTGCCAGCAGGCTATTGGGGGGGAATCAGCCCCAGCATTTT.

The chain recombines TRBV19 with TRBJ1-5; D is unclear. The CDR3 consists of 14 residues. V was cut by 4 bases and J by 7 bases, with 14 bases left in between. The V gene's germline CDR1 is LNHDA and CDR2 SQIVND (reference sequence). The DNA of the CDR3 is TGTGCCAGTAGTACCCCCCTAAATCCCCAGCCCCAGCATTTT. Translating it yields CASSTPLNPQPQHF.